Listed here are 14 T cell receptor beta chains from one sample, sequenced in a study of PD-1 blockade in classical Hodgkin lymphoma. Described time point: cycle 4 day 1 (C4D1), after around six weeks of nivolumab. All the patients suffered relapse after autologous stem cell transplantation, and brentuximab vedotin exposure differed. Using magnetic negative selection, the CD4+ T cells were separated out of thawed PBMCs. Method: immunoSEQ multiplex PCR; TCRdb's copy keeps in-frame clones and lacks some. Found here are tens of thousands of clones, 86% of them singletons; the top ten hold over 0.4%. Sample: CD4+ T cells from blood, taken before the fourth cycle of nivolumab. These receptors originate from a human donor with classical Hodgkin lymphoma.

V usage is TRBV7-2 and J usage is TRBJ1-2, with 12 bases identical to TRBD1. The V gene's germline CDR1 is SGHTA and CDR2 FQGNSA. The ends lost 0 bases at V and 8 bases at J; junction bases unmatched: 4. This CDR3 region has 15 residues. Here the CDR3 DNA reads TGTGCCAGCAGCTTAGCCGGGACAGGGGGCTTCGGCTACACCTTC. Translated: CASSLAGTGGFGYTF.

CDR3 region: CASSAGQGRQPQHF. The CDR3 bases are TGTGCCAGCAGCGCTGGACAGGGGCGTCAGCCCCAGCATTTT. The chain combines TRBV28 with TRBJ1-5, with 9 positions matching TRBD1. The CDR3 has 14 amino acids. The V gene's germline CDR1 is MDHEN and CDR2 SYDVKM. V lost 6 bases, J lost 6 bases, and 6 bases stayed unmatched. Full variable domain (missing parts from reference TRBV28 and TRBJ1-5): DVKVTQSSRYLVKRTGEKVFLECVQDMDHENMFWYRQDPGLGLRLIYFSYDVKMKEKGDIPEGYSVSREKKERFSLILESASTNQTSMYLCASSAGQGRQPQHFGDGTRLSIL.

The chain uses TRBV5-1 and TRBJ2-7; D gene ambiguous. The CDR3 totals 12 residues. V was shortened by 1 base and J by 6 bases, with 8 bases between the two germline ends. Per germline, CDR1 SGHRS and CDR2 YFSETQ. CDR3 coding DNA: TGCGCCAGCAGCTTGACCAGCTCCGAGCAGTACTTC. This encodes CASSLTSSEQYF.

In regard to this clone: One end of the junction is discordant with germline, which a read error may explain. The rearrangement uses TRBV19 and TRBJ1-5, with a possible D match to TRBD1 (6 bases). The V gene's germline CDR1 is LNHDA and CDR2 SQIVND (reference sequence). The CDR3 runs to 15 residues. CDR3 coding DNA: TGTGCCAGCAGTACGGCCCAGGGGCCCAATCAGCCCCAGCATTTT. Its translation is CASSTAQGPNQPQHF. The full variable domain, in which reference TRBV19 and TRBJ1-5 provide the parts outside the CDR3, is DGGITQSPKYLFRKEGQNVTLSCEQNLNHDAMYWYRQDPGQGLRLIYYSQIVNDFQKGDIAEGYSVSREKKESFPLTVTSAQKNPTAFYLCASSTAQGPNQPQHFGDGTRLSIL.

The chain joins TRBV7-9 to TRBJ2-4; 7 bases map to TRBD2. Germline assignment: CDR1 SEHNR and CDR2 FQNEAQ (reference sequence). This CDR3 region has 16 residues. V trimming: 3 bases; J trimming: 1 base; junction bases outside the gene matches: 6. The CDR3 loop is CASSLGLPGAKNIQYF. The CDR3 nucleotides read TGTGCCAGCAGCTTGGGACTACCCGGGGCCAAAAACATTCAGTACTTC.

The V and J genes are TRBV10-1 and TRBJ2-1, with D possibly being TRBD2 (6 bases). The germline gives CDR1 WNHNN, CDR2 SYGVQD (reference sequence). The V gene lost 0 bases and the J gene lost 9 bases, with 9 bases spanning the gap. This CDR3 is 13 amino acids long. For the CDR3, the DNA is TGCGCCAGCAGTGAGTCGACTAGTCCTGAGCAGTTCTTC. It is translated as CASSESTSPEQFF.

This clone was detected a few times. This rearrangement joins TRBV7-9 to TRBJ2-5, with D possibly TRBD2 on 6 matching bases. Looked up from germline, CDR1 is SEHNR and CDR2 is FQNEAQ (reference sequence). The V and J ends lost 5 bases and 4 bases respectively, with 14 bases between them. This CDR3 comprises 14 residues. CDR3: CASSINRGGETQYF. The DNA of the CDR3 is TGTGCCAGCAGCATAAATCGGGGAGGAGAGACCCAGTACTTC.

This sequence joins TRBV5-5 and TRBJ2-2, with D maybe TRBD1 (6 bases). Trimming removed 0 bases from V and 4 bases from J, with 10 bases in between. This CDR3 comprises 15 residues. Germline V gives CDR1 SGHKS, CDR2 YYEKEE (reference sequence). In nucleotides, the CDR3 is TGTGCCAGCAGCTTGGCGAGGGGGTTCACCGGGGAGCTGTTTTTT. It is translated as CASSLARGFTGELFF.

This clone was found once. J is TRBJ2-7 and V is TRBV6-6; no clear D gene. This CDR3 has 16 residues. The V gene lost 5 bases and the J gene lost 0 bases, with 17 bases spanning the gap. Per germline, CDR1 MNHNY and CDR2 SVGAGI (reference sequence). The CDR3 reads CASSPDPGFNSYEQYF. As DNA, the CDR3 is TGTGCCAGCAGTCCCGACCCCGGATTCAACTCCTACGAGCAGTACTTC.

For the CDR3, the DNA is TGCGCCAGCAGCTTCCGACCTCAGAACACTGAAGCTTTCTTT. As protein: CASSFRPQNTEAFF. V gene TRBV5-1 combines with J gene TRBJ1-1, with no clear D. There are 14 residues in the CDR3. Germline V gene lookup returns CDR1 SGHRS and CDR2 YFSETQ. V lost 2 bases and J 1 base, leaving 9 bases between the germline ends. Complete variable domain (other parts from reference TRBV5-1 and TRBJ1-1): KAGVTQTPRYLIKTRGQQVTLSCSPISGHRSVSWYQQTPGQGLQFLFEYFSETQRNKGNFPGRFSGRQFSNSRSEMNVSTLELGDSALYLCASSFRPQNTEAFFGQGTRLTVV.

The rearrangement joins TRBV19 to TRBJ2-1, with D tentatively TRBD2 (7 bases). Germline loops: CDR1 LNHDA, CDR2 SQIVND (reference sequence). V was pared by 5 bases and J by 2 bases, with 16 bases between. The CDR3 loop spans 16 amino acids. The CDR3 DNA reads TGTGCCAGTAGTCTCCGGGGGCTAGCGGCCTACAATGAGCAGTTCTTC. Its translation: CASSLRGLAAYNEQFF.

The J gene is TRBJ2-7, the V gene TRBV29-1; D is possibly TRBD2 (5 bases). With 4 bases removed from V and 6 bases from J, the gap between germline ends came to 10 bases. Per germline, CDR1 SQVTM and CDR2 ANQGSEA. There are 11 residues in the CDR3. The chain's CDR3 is CSVGSAAEQYF. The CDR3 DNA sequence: TGCAGCGTTGGGTCAGCGGCCGAGCAGTACTTC.

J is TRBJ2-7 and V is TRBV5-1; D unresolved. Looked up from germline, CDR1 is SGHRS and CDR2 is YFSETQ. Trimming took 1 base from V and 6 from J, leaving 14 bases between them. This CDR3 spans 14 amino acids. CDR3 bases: TGCGCCAGCAGCTTGTCGGGCGGTTGGAGCGAGCAGTACTTC. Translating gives CASSLSGGWSEQYF.

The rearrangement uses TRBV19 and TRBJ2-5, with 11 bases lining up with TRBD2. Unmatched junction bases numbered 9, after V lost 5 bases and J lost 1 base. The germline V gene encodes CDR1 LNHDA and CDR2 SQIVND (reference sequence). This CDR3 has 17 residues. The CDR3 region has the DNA TGTGCCAGTAGTCGTCTCGGGACTAGCGGAGGCCAAGAGACCCAGTACTTC. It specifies CASSRLGTSGGQETQYF.